The present T cell receptor beta chain was sequenced within a study of CD8 T cells in Susac syndrome. Random-hexamer reverse transcription was applied to about 0.5 to 1 ug RNA. An immunoSEQ multiplex PCR amplified TCR beta CDR3 over 54 Vbeta and 13 Jbeta. TCRdb analysed the immunoSEQ multiplex PCR reads with MiXCR anew, one entry per CDR3 protein. The sample shows 150,000 to 200,000 distinct CDR3 sequences, around 94% of them seen only once. CD8+ and CD4+ T cells from blood underwent TCR beta sequencing, which was carried out in a high-throughput format. Negative isolation yielded CD4+ and CD8+ T cells, and FACS enriched TEMRA cells. V dropped 4 bases and J dropped 6 bases, with 24 bases sitting between them. The CDR3 length is 16 residues. CDR1 SQVTM and CDR2 ANQGSEA come from the germline V gene. This clonotype has only one observation.

This TCR was recovered from a human donor in good health. The rearrangement uses TRBV29-1 and TRBJ2-5; D assignment may be TRBD1 or TRBD2 (5 bases each). The specimen sequenced was CD4+ T cells from PBMCs. In DNA form, the CDR3 reads TGCAGCGTTGTCCGGTCGGGACGATCCTTGGGACAGACCCAGTACTTC. Translation: CSVVRSGRSLGQTQYF.